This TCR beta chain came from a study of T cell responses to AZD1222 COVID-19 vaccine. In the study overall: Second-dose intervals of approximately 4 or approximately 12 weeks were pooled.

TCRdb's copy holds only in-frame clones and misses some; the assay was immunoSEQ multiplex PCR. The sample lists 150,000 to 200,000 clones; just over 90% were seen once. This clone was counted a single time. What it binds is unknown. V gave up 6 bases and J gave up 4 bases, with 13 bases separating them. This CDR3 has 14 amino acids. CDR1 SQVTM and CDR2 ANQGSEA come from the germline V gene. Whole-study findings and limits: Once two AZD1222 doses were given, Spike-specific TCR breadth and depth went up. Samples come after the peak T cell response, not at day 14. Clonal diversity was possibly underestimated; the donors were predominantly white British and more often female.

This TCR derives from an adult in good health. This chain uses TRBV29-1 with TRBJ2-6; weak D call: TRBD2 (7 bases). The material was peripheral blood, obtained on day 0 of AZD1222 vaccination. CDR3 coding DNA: TGCAGCGTCGAGGGGGGGCTCGGGGCCAACGTCCTGACTTTC. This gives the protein CSVEGGLGANVLTF.